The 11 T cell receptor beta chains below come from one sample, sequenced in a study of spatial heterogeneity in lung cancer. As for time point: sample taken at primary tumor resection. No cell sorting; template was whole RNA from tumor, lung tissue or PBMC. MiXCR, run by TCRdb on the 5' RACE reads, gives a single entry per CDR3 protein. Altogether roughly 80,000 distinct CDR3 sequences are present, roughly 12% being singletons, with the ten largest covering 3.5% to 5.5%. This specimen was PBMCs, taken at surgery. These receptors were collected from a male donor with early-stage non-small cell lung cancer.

CDR3 coding DNA: TGCGCCAGCAGCTTGGGGGCTAGCTACGAGCAGTACTTC. Amino acids: CASSLGASYEQYF. The V call is TRBV5-1, the J call TRBJ2-7, with D uncertain. This CDR3 is built from 13 residues. Trimming removed 0 bases at V and 3 bases at J, with 7 bases between. Germline V gene sequence: CDR1 SGHRS, CDR2 YFSETQ. Using reference TRBV5-1 and TRBJ2-7 for the parts outside the CDR3, the full variable domain is KAGVTQTPRYLIKTRGQQVTLSCSPISGHRSVSWYQQTPGQGLQFLFEYFSETQRNKGNFPGRFSGRQFSNSRSEMNVSTLELGDSALYLCASSLGASYEQYFGPGTRLTVT.

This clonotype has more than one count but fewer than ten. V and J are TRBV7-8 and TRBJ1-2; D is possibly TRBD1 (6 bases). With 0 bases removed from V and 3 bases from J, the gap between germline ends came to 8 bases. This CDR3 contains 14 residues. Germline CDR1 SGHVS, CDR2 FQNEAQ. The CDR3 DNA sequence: TGTGCCAGCAGCTTAGCCCCAGGGGACTATGGCTACACCTTC. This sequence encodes CASSLAPGDYGYTF. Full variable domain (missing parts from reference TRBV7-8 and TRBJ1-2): GAGVSQSPRYKVAKRGQDVALRCDPISGHVSLFWYQQALGQGPEFLTYFQNEAQLDKSGLPSDRFFAERPEGSVSTLKIQRTQQEDSAVYLCASSLAPGDYGYTFGSGTRLTVV.

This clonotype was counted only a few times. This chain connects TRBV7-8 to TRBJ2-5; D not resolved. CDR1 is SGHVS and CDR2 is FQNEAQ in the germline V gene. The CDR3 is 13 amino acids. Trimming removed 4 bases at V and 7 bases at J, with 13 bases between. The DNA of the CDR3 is TGTGCCAGCAGCTCAGTTACACTCGGGACCCAGTACTTC. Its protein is CASSSVTLGTQYF.

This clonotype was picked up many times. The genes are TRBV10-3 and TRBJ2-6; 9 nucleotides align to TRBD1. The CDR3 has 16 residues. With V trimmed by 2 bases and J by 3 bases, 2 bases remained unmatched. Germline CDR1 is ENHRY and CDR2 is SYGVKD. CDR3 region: CAISETGGVGANVLTF. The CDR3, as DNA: TGTGCCATCAGTGAGACAGGGGGCGTTGGGGCCAACGTCCTGACTTTC.

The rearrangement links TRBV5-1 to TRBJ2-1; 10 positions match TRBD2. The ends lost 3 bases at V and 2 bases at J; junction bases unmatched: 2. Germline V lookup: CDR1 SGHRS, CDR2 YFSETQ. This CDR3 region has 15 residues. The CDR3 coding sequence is TGCGCCAGCAGCTCCCTAGCGGGAGCCTACAATGAGCAGTTCTTC. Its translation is CASSSLAGAYNEQFF.

The CDR3 region is CASSFDGSGELFF. The CDR3 DNA follows: TGTGCCAGCAGCTTTGACGGTAGCGGGGAGCTGTTTTTT. The V gene is TRBV5-4, the J gene TRBJ2-2; D remains ambiguous. Germline loops: CDR1 SGHNT, CDR2 YYREEE (reference sequence). The CDR3 runs to 13 residues. V gave up 2 bases and J gave up 7 bases, with 9 bases separating them.

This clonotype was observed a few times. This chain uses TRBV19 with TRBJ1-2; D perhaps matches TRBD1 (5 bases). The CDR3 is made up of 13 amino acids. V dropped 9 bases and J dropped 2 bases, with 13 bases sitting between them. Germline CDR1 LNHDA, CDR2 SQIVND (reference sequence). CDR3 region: CASAQTANYGYTF. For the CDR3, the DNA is TGTGCCAGCGCTCAGACAGCCAACTATGGCTACACCTTC.

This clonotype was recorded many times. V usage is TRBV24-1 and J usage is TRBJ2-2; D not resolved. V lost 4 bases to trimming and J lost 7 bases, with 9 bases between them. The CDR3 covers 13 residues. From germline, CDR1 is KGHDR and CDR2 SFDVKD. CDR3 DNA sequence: TGTGCCACCAGTGACCCGCGCATCGGGGAGCTGTTTTTT. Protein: CATSDPRIGELFF.

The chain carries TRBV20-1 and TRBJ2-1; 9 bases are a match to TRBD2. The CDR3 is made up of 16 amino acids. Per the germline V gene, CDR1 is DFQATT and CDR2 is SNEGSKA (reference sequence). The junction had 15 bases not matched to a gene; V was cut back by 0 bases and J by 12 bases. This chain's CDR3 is CSARDGGSGRGVRQFF. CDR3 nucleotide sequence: TGCAGTGCTAGAGATGGGGGTAGCGGGAGAGGAGTGAGGCAGTTCTTC.

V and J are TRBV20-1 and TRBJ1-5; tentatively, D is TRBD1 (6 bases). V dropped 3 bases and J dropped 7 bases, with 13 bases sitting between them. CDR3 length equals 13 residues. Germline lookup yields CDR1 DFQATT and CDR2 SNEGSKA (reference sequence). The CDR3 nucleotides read TGCAGTGCTAGTGCAGGGGAGGGCCAGCCCCAGCATTTT. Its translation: CSASAGEGQPQHF.

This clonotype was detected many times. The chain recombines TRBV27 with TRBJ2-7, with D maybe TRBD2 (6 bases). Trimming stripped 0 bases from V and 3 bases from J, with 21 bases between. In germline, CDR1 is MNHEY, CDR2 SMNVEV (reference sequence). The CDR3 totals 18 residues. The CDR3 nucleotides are TGTGCCAGCAGTTTATCGCCCCAGGTGGGTAGCGGACTCTACGAGCAGTACTTC. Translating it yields CASSLSPQVGSGLYEQYF.